This T cell receptor (beta chain) is drawn from a study of T cell responses to AZD1222 COVID-19 vaccine. Study-wide background: Whether given at about 4 or about 12 weeks, second doses were pooled.

Profiling relied on immunoSEQ multiplex PCR, and the TCRdb table lists in-frame clones only, not all of them. The repertoire has some 150,000 clones, over 85% of them found once; the top ten carry around 2.6%. A word on this clone: Its cognate antigen is unknown.

Germline lookup yields CDR1 MGHRA and CDR2 YSYEKL. Trimming took off 0 bases at V and 1 base at J, with 10 bases between the two ends. The CDR3 has 15 residues. Regarding the study as a whole: White British people made up most donors, females outnumbered males, and clonal diversity was possibly underestimated. At study baseline, merely a handful of AZD1222 recipients were seropositive. The breadth and depth of Spike-specific TCRs increased once two AZD1222 doses had been given.

The chain links TRBV4-1 to TRBJ2-7; either TRBD1 or TRBD2 may fit D (5 bases each). Sample: peripheral blood, taken on day 0 of AZD1222 vaccination. The receptor was derived from an adult in good health. The CDR3, as DNA: TGCGCCAGCAGCCAAGATGGGGGTATGTCCTACGAGCAGTACTTC. As protein: CASSQDGGMSYEQYF.